A single sample gave rise to the 5 T cell receptor beta chains below, sequenced in a study of T cell changes during pregnancy in multiple sclerosis. Method: immunoSEQ multiplex PCR; TCRdb's copy keeps in-frame clones and lacks some. The data show roughly 66,000 clones, 80% to 95% seen once. Sequenced here: peripheral blood, sampled in the first trimester of pregnancy. These receptors came from a female donor with multiple sclerosis, enrolled in a pregnancy study.

The CDR3 reads CASLAGISSYNEQFF. In DNA, the CDR3 is TGTGCCAGCCTAGCGGGAATCAGCTCCTACAATGAGCAGTTCTTC. The rearrangement joins TRBV6-1 to TRBJ2-1, with 9 bases identical to TRBD2. Germline V lookup: CDR1 MNHNS, CDR2 SASEGT. This CDR3 region has 15 residues. V shed 8 bases, J shed 0 bases, and the junction held 5 bases outside the gene matches.

In its sample, this clone was seen a few times. This rearrangement joins TRBV19 to TRBJ1-5; D is unresolved. The CDR3 sequence is 15 residues long. Germline CDR1 and CDR2: LNHDA and SQIVND (reference sequence). Deletions cut 4 bases from V and 3 bases from J, with 13 bases between. CDR3 region: CASSTTRQSNQPQHF. CDR3 nucleotide sequence: TGTGCCAGTAGTACAACCCGCCAGTCCAATCAGCCCCAGCATTTT.

The chain carries TRBV7-2 and TRBJ2-4; 10 positions match TRBD2. This CDR3 has 19 amino acids. Germline loops: CDR1 SGHTA, CDR2 FQGNSA. Trimming removed 5 bases from V and 0 bases from J; junction bases left unmatched: 13. The CDR3 reads CASSPRLAGTVLAKNIQYF. The CDR3 DNA reads as TGTGCCAGCAGCCCACGACTAGCGGGTACAGTTCTAGCCAAAAACATTCAGTACTTC.

This clone was observed once. V is TRBV27 and J is TRBJ2-7, with 10 nucleotides matching TRBD1. Germline V gene sequence: CDR1 MNHEY, CDR2 SMNVEV (reference sequence). Trimming removed 3 bases from V and 5 bases from J; junction bases left unmatched: 1. The CDR3 totals 13 residues. This CDR3 is CASSLDRGDEQYF. The CDR3, as DNA: TGTGCCAGCAGTTTGGACAGGGGGGACGAGCAGTACTTC.

This chain connects TRBV28 to TRBJ1-1; D not resolved. The CDR3 length is 13 residues. The germline CDR1 and CDR2 sequences are MDHEN and SYDVKM. V was pared by 7 bases and J by 6 bases, with 15 bases between. Here the CDR3 reads CASTLTAVSEAFF. The DNA of the CDR3 is TGTGCCAGCACCCTGACGGCGGTTTCTGAAGCTTTCTTT.